This entry lists 13 T cell receptor beta chains sequenced from one sample in a study of cytotoxic CD8 clonotypes in ibrutinib-treated CLL. Only in-frame clones appear in the TCRdb table, and some are missing; sequencing was by immunoSEQ multiplex PCR. The table lists about 200,000 clones, approximately 70% of them singletons. This material consisted of PBMCs, taken after 12 months of ibrutinib treatment. All receptors derive from a human donor with chronic lymphocytic leukemia.

This clone has only a few counts. The genes are TRBV2 and TRBJ1-2, with 7 bases matching TRBD1. Germline V CDR1 and CDR2: SNHLY, FYNNEI. The CDR3 extends over 13 amino acids. The V and J ends lost 6 bases and 1 base, in that order; junction bases with no gene match: 2. CDR3 in amino acids: CASRGQLNYGYTF. The CDR3, as DNA: TGTGCCAGCAGGGGACAGCTTAACTATGGCTACACCTTC.

This clone was recorded a few times. The chain links TRBV5-1 to TRBJ1-2; a weak D match, TRBD1 (6 bases). This CDR3 region has 12 residues. V was shortened by 2 bases and J by 7 bases, with 9 bases between the two germline ends. Germline V CDR1 and CDR2: SGHRS, YFSETQ. Written as DNA, the CDR3 is TGCGCCAGCAGCTTATCAGGGGTTGGCTACACCTTC. Its protein is CASSLSGVGYTF. The full variable domain, rest sourced from reference TRBV5-1 and TRBJ1-2, is KAGVTQTPRYLIKTRGQQVTLSCSPISGHRSVSWYQQTPGQGLQFLFEYFSETQRNKGNFPGRFSGRQFSNSRSEMNVSTLELGDSALYLCASSLSGVGYTFGSGTRLTVV.

CDR3: CASSSPEGGWYGELFF. The CDR3 nucleotides are TGTGCCAGCAGCTCCCCGGAGGGCGGGTGGTACGGGGAGCTGTTTTTT. The V call is TRBV7-2, the J call TRBJ2-2; D possibly corresponds to TRBD2 (6 bases). There are 16 residues in the CDR3. Looked up from germline, CDR1 is SGHTA and CDR2 is FQGNSA. With 4 bases removed from V and 7 bases from J, the gap between germline ends came to 19 bases.

J is TRBJ1-2 and V is TRBV5-6, with unresolved D. The CDR3 runs 15 residues. Trimming shortened V by 2 bases and J by 4 bases, and 15 bases separated the two germline ends. CDR1 SGHDT and CDR2 YYEEEE come from the germline V gene. CDR3 in amino acids: CASSFEGVRSYGYTF. CDR3 DNA: TGTGCCAGCAGCTTCGAGGGAGTACGGTCCTATGGCTACACCTTC.

Only a few counts were recorded for this clone. This chain links TRBV4-2 with TRBJ2-5; 8 positions match TRBD1. The V gene's germline CDR1 is LGHNA and CDR2 YNFKEQ. The CDR3 extends over 15 amino acids. The V gene end was trimmed by 2 bases and the J gene end by 7 bases; junction bases not matched to a gene: 9. CDR3: CASSQLGQGVRTQYF. CDR3 in DNA: TGTGCCAGCAGCCAACTTGGACAGGGTGTGAGGACCCAGTACTTC.

This clone was detected a few times. J is TRBJ1-5 and V is TRBV27; D gene uncertain. Germline CDR1 is MNHEY and CDR2 is SMNVEV (reference sequence). The CDR3 runs to 12 residues. Trimming pared 3 bases from V and 6 bases from J, leaving 6 bases between. The CDR3 loop reads CASSFWGQPQHF. The CDR3 coding sequence is TGTGCCAGCAGTTTTTGGGGTCAGCCCCAGCATTTT.

This chain joins TRBV5-1 and TRBJ2-3, with a weak D call TRBD2 (6 bases). The V end lost 4 bases, the J end lost 2 bases, and 17 bases lay between the germline ends. Germline CDR1 SGHRS, CDR2 YFSETQ. This CDR3 has 16 residues. CDR3 sequence reads: CASSPRGGAFTDTQYF. The CDR3 DNA reads TGCGCCAGCAGCCCCCGAGGCGGGGCCTTCACAGATACGCAGTATTTT.

The chain recombines TRBV12-5 with TRBJ1-2; D not resolved. CDR1 and CDR2 (germline): LGHNT, FRNRAP. V lost 9 bases, J lost 3 bases, and 14 bases lay in between. The CDR3 loop spans 13 amino acids. This CDR3 is CASTAGPDYGYTF. The CDR3 nucleotides read TGTGCTAGCACCGCCGGGCCGGACTATGGCTACACCTTC.

This chain connects TRBV21-1 to TRBJ2-5; the DNA was not compared with TRBD1, the D call given in the table. TRBV21-1 is deemed a pseudogene. CDR3 length equals 16 residues. CDR3 in amino acids: CASSRDGQSLQETQYF. The CDR3 bases are TGTGCCAGCAGCAGAGACGGACAGAGCCTTCAAGAGACCCAGTACTTC.

This sequence joins TRBV9 and TRBJ1-1; TRBD1 might be the D (5 bases). Trimming shortened V by 0 bases and J by 4 bases, and 13 bases separated the two germline ends. In germline, CDR1 is SGDLS, CDR2 YYNGEE. This CDR3 has 15 residues. CDR3 in amino acids: CASSVASGGLTEAFF. CDR3 DNA sequence: TGTGCCAGCAGCGTAGCGTCTGGGGGTCTCACTGAAGCTTTCTTT.

The chain employs TRBV4-3 and TRBJ1-2, with D unclear. Germline V gives CDR1 LGHNA, CDR2 YSLEER. This CDR3 comprises 12 residues. The V end lost 1 base, the J end lost 8 bases, and 8 bases lay between the germline ends. The CDR3 loop reads CASSQGHHGYTF. The CDR3 region has the DNA TGCGCCAGCAGCCAAGGACACCACGGCTACACCTTC.

This clone showed up just a few times. The chain joins TRBV7-3 to TRBJ1-1, with D tentatively TRBD1 (5 bases). CDR1 SGHTA and CDR2 FQGTGA come from the germline V gene. The V gene lost 0 bases and the J gene lost 10 bases, with 9 bases spanning the gap. This CDR3 contains 12 residues. In DNA, the CDR3 is TGTGCCAGCAGCTTAACTCAGGGTTTAGCTTTCTTT. The encoded protein is CASSLTQGLAFF.

A single count supports this clone. The chain links TRBV5-4 to TRBJ1-1; the D is unclear. V was clipped by 3 bases and J by 3 bases, with 15 bases between them. Germline lookup yields CDR1 SGHNT and CDR2 YYREEE (reference sequence). The CDR3 is 15 residues long. CDR3 coding DNA: TGTGCCAGCAGCTCTCGGGGTCCGTCGGACACTGAAGCTTTCTTT. This encodes CASSSRGPSDTEAFF.